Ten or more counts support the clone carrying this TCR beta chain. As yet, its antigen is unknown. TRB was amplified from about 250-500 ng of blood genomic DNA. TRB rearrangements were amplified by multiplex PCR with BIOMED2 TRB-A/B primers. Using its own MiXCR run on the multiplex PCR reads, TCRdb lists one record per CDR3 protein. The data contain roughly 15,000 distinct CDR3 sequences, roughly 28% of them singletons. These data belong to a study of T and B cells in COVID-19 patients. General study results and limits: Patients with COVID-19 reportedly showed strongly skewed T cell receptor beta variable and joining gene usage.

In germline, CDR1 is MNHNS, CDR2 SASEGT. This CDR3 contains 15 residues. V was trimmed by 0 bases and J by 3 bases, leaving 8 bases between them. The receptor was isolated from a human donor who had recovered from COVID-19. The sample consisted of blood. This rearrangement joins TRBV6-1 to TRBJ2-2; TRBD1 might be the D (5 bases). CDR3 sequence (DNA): TGTGCCAGCAGTGAAGCGGCAGGGTACACCGGGGAGCTGTTTTTT. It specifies CASSEAAGYTGELFF.